Given below is one T cell receptor beta chain in context. What it binds is unknown. Germline loops: CDR1 SGHVS, CDR2 FQNEAQ. Trimming at V came to 1 base and at J to 4 bases, leaving 4 bases not matched to a gene. The CDR3 extends over 15 amino acids. Expressed TCRB transcripts were sequenced, since all the RNA that had been isolated was reverse transcribed. Produced via immunoSEQ multiplex PCR; TCRdb's table is partial and in-frame only. The profile shows 810,000 or so clones, 15% to 20% of them singletons. The sample belongs to a study of beta chain features in type 1 diabetes. Study-wide points: When VDJ junctions were examined, type 1 diabetes patients showed fewer insertions and more deletions.

Using CD45RO/CCR7/CD25/CD127/CD95/CD27, CD4+ naive, central memory, regulatory and stem cell-like memory cells were sorted. All sorted populations exceeded 95% purity. The receptor comes from a young woman in good health. Sample: naive CD4+ T cells from blood. The rearrangement links TRBV7-8 to TRBJ2-3; 8 bases match TRBD1. CDR3 sequence reads: CASSLVRGRADTQYF. Written as DNA, the CDR3 is TGTGCCAGCAGCTTAGTCAGGGGGCGGGCAGATACGCAGTATTTT.